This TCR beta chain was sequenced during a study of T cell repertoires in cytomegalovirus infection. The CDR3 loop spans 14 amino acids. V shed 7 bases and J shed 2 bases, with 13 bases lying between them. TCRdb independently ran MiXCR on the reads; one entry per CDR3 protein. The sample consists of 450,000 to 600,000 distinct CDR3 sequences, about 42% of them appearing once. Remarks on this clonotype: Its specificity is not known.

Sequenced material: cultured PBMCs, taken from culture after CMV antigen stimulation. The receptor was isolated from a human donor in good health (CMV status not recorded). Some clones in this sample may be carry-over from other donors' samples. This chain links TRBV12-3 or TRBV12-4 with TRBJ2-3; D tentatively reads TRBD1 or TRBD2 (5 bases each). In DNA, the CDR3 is TGTGCCAGCATCTTGGGGCTAGCCACAGATACGCAGTATTTT. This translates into CASILGLATDTQYF.